This T cell receptor (beta chain) was retrieved from a study of spatial heterogeneity in lung cancer (dated by TCRdb to the late 2010s). As for the study more broadly: More beta-chain than alpha-chain transcripts were consistently detected, likely reflecting higher beta-chain transcript abundance. In tumor regions, TCR transcript counts showed a strong correlation with a T cell transcriptional module score from matched bulk RNA-seq. In the raw uncorrected reads, each unique combination of TCR and UMI appeared on average more than ten times. TCR alpha and beta repertoires were quantitatively compared across multiple tumor regions, matched nontumor lung and blood in non-small cell lung cancer. Nonsynonymous mutation counts, determined by whole-exome sequencing of tumor tissue, were related to TCR repertoire features. Both alpha and beta chains were TCR-sequenced in fewer than 250 tumor regions, 64 matched nontumor lung samples and roughly 54 PBMC samples obtained at surgery.

Library preparation was by 5' RACE. TCRdb records NextSeq 500 as the sequencer. To allow correction of PCR and sequencing errors, the TCR library protocol tagged every TCR cDNA molecule with a unique molecular identifier. The authors processed their data as follows. TCR identification, UMI-based error correction and CDR3 extraction were all carried out with Decombinator tools. TCRs above a frequency of 2 per 1,000, corresponding to the top 1% of the tumor frequency distribution, were defined as expanded. Expanded tumor TCRs statistically deemed absent (corrected P<0.05) from at least one tumor region were classed as regional, and all other expanded tumor TCRs were classed as ubiquitous. Each repertoire was subsampled 100 times to 5,000 TCRs, after which Renyi diversity was computed with the R vegan package. CDR3 similarity networks were built from amino acid triplet string-kernel similarity, connecting CDR3s with pairwise similarity above 0.82. TCRdb trimmed public reads at Q25 via fastp, called clones via MiXCR and kept in-frame beta chains. Identical CDR3 protein sequences are pooled into one entry, listed with their most common genes and DNA. TCRdb, not the original authors, processed these V and J calls. The sample contains around 9,900 distinct CDR3 sequences, around 5.1% of them found a single time. The top ten clonotypes cover 24% of the sample.

The sample's time point, from its label and the paper: sample taken at primary tumor resection. Donors were 72 patients with early-stage, untreated non-small cell lung cancer from the lung TRACERx cohort. TCR sequencing used whole RNA extracted from tumor and nontumor lung tissue, or from cryopreserved PBMC samples, without cell sorting. A patient was chosen for TCR sequencing only when enough RNA was available from at least two tumor regions. Before being selected, tumor and adjacent nontumor lung specimens were reviewed by a lung pathologist. General study outcomes and caveats: Confirming at a functional level the hypothesis that regional TCRs recognize regional mutations was considered to require additional single-cell paired TCR alpha and beta sequencing. A correlation was observed between the number of expanded intratumoral alpha and beta TCRs and the tumor nonsynonymous mutation count. TCR-seq coverage of tumor T cells was estimated at only approximately 7% for alpha chains and more than 11% for beta chains. Counts of ubiquitous and regional expanded TCRs correlated with counts of ubiquitous and regional nonsynonymous mutations, respectively.

V trim: 0 bases; J trim: 0 bases; unmatched bases: 4. CDR1 and CDR2 were assigned from the germline V gene (reference sequence) as DFQATT and SNEGSKA. There are 15 amino acids in the CDR3, from cysteine to phenylalanine inclusive. The read is trimmed to its CDR3 DNA, 45 bases read in frame from base 1. This clonotype was counted many times. The antigen this receptor binds is unknown. Per-base qualities were not stored, and no clone one base away is much larger. Sequencing was performed on lung tumor tissue, taken at surgery. This sequence originates from a female donor with early-stage non-small cell lung cancer. The sequence joins TRBV20-1 to TRBJ2-7; 8 central bases correspond to TRBD2. The DNA reads TGCAGTGCTAGAGATCTCGGGGGGGACTCCTACGAGCAGTACTTC. This codes for CSARDLGGDSYEQYF.